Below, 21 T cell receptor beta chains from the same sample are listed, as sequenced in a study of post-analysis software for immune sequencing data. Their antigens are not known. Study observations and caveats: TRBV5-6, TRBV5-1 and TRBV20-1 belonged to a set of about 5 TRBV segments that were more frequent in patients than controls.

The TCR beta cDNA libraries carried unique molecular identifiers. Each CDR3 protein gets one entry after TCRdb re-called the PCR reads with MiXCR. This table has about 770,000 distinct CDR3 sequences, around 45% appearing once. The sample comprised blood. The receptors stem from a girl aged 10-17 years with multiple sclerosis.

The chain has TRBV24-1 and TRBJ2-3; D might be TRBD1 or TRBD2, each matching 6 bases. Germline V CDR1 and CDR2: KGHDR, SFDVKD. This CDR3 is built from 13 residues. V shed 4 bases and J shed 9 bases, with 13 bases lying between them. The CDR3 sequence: CATSDGGSGTQYF. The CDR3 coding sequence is TGTGCCACCAGTGACGGGGGCTCAGGAACGCAGTATTTT.

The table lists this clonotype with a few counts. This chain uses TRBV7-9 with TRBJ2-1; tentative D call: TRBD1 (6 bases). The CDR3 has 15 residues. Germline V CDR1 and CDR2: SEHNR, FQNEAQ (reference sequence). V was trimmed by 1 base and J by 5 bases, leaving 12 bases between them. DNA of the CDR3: TGTGCCAGCAGCTTAGGGACAGCGAAGAACAATGAGCAGTTCTTC. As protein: CASSLGTAKNNEQFF. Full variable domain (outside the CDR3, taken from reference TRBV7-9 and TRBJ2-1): DTGVSQNPRHKITKRGQNVTFRCDPISEHNRLYWYRQTLGQGPEFLTYFQNEAQLEKSRLLSDRFSAERPKGSFSTLEIQRTEQGDSAMYLCASSLGTAKNNEQFFGPGTRLTVL.

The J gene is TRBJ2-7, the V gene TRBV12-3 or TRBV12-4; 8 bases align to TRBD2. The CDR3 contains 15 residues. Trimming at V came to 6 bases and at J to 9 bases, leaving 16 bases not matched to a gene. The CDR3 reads CASSDGTRATEGQYF. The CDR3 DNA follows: TGTGCCAGCAGCGATGGGACTAGAGCGACGGAAGGGCAGTACTTC.

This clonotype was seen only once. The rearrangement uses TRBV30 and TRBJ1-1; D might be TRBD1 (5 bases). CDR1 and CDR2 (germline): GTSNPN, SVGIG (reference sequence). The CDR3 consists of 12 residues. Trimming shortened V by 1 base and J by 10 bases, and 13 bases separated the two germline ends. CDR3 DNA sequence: TGTGCCTGGAGTGCGACAGAAAAAGGAGCTTTCTTT. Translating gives CAWSATEKGAFF.

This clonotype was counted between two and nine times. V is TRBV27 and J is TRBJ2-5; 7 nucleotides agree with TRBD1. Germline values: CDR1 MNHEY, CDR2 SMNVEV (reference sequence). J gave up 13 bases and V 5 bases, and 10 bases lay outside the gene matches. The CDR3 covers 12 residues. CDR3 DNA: TGTGCCAGCAGTCCATTGACAGGGCCCTCGTACTTC. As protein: CASSPLTGPSYF.

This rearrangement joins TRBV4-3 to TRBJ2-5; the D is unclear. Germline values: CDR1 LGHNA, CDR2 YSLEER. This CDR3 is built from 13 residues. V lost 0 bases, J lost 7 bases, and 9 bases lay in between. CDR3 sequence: CASSQDWAGTQYF. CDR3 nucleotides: TGCGCCAGCAGCCAAGATTGGGCTGGGACCCAGTACTTC.

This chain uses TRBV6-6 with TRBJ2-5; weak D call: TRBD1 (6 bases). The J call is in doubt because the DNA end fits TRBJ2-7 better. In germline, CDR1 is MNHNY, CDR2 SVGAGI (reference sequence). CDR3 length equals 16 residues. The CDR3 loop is CASRSGVRFSSYEQYF. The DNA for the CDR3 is TGTGCCAGTCGGTCAGGGGTCAGGTTTTCCTCCTACGAGCAGTACTTC.

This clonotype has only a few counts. The CDR3 DNA follows: TGTGCCACCAGCGGACAGCGCTATCAGCCCCAGCATTTT. Translation gives CATSGQRYQPQHF. The gene calls are TRBV15 and TRBJ1-5; D possibly corresponds to TRBD1 (6 bases). The CDR3 spans 13 residues. V was trimmed by 5 bases and J by 5 bases, leaving 10 bases between them. From germline, CDR1 is LNHNV and CDR2 YYDKDF (reference sequence).

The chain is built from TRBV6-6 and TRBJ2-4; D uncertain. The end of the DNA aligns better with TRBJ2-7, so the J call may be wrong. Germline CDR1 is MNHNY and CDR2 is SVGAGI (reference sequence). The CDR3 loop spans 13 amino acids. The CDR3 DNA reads TGTGCCAGCAGTTACGCCAGGTTCTACGAGCAGTACTTC. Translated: CASSYARFYEQYF.

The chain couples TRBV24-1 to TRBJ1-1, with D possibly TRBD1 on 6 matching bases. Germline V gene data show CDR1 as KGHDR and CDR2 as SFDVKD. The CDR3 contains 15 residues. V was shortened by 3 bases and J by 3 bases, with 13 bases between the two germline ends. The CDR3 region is CATSDGRGGDTEAFF. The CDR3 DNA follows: TGTGCCACCAGTGATGGTAGGGGGGGTGACACTGAAGCTTTCTTT.

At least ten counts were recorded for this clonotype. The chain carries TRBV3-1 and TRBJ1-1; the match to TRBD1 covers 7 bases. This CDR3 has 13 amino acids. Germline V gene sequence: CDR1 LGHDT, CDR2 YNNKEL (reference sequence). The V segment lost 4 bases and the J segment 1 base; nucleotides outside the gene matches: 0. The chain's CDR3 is CASSRTGNTEAFF. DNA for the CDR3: TGTGCCAGCAGCCGGACAGGGAACACTGAAGCTTTCTTT.

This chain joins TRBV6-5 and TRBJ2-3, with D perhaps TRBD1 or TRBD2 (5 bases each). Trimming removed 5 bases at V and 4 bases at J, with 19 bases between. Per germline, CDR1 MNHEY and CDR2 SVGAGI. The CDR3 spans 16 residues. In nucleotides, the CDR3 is TGTGCCAGCAGTCCCGTGCCGGGGCCAGACGCAGATACGCAGTATTTT. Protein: CASSPVPGPDADTQYF.

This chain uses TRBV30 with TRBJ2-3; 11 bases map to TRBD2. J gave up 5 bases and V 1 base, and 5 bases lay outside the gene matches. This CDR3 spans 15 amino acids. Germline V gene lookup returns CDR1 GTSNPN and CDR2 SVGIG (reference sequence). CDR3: CAWSGLAGRKDTQYF. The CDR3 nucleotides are TGTGCCTGGAGTGGACTAGCGGGACGTAAAGATACGCAGTATTTT.

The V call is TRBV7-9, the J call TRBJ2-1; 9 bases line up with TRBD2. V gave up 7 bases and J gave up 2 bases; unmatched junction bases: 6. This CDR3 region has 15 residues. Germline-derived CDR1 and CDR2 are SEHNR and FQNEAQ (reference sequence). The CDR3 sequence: CASTPTSGPYNEQFF. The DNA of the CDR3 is TGTGCCAGCACCCCAACTAGCGGGCCCTACAATGAGCAGTTCTTC. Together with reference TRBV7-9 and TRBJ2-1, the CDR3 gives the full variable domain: DTGVSQNPRHKITKRGQNVTFRCDPISEHNRLYWYRQTLGQGPEFLTYFQNEAQLEKSRLLSDRFSAERPKGSFSTLEIQRTEQGDSAMYLCASTPTSGPYNEQFFGPGTRLTVL.

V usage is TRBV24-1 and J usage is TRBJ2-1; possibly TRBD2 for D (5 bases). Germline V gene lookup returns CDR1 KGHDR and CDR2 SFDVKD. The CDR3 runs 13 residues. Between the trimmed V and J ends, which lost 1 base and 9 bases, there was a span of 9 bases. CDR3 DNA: TGTGCCACCAGTGATTTCTCCCTAGCTGAGCAGTTCTTC. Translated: CATSDFSLAEQFF.

CDR3 sequence: CASSSNGEQYF. CDR3 DNA: TGTGCCAGCAGTTCCAATGGCGAGCAGTACTTC. J is TRBJ2-5 and V is TRBV28; no clear D gene. Judging by the DNA end, TRBJ2-7 fits better; the J call may be wrong. Germline V gene data show CDR1 as MDHEN and CDR2 as SYDVKM. The CDR3 runs 11 residues.

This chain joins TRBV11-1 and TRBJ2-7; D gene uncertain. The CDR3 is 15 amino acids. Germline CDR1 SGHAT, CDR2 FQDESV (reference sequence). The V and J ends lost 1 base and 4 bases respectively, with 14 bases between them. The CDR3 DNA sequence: TGTGCCAGCAGCTTAGACGGCCGTTGGGAATACGAGCAGTACTTC. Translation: CASSLDGRWEYEQYF.

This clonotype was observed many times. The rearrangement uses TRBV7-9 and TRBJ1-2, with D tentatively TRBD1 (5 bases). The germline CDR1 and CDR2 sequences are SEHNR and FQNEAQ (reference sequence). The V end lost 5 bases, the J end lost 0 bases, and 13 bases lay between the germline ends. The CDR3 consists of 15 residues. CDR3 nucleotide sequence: TGTGCCAGCAGCCGGGGGGGACTAGCTAACTATGGCTACACCTTC. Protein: CASSRGGLANYGYTF.

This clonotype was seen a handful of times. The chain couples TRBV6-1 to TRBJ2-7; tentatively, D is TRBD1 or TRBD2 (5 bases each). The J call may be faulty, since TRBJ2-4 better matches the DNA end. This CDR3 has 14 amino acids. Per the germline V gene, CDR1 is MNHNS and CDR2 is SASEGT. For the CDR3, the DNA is TGTGCCAGCAGTGCCCCCACGGGTGGGGGCATTCAGTACTTC. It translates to CASSAPTGGGIQYF.

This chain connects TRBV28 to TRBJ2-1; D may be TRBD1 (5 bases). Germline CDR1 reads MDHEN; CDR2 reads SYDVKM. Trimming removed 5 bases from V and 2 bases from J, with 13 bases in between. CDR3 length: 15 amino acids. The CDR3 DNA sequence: TGTGCCAGCAGTGAGGCCCAGGGCACCTACAATGAGCAGTTCTTC. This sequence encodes CASSEAQGTYNEQFF.

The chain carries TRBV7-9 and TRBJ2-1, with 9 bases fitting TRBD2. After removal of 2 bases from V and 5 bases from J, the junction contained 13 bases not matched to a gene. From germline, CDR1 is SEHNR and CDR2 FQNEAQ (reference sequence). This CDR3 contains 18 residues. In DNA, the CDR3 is TGTGCCAGCAGCTTAAGGGGGGGGGCTAGCGGGGCCGACAATGAGCAGTTCTTC. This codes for CASSLRGGASGADNEQFF.